The 29 T cell receptor beta chains in this list originate from one sample, sequenced in a study of PD-L1 blockade in urothelial cancer. TCRdb keeps only in-frame clones here, not all; method: immunoSEQ multiplex PCR. The data hold tens of thousands of clones, with about 81% observed a single time. Indicated time point: pretreatment peripheral blood. Specimen: PBMCs, collected around atezolizumab (anti-PD-L1) treatment. The receptor source for this set is a man aged 70-80 years with urothelial cancer.

This clone was detected a few times. This rearrangement joins TRBV29-1 to TRBJ1-2; tentatively, D is TRBD1 (5 bases). Deletions cut 0 bases from V and 6 bases from J, with 14 bases between. CDR1 and CDR2 (germline): SQVTM, ANQGSEA. The CDR3 length is 14 residues. CDR3 DNA sequence: TGCAGCGTTGAAGATGGGGCAGGAGTGAATGGCTACACCTTC. Translated, it gives CSVEDGAGVNGYTF. Looking up the rest from reference TRBV29-1 and TRBJ1-2 gives the full variable domain: SAVISQKPSRDICQRGTSLTIQCQVDSQVTMMFWYRQQPGQSLTLIATANQGSEATYESGFVIDKFPISRPNLTFSTLTVSNMSPEDSSIYLCSVEDGAGVNGYTFGSGTRLTVV.

The chain has TRBV10-1 and TRBJ1-2; a possible D gene is TRBD1 (5 bases). In germline, CDR1 is WNHNN, CDR2 SYGVQD (reference sequence). V gave up 2 bases and J gave up 4 bases, with 8 bases separating them. The CDR3 runs to 13 residues. The DNA of the CDR3 is TGCGCCAGCAGTGAGGGGACTGGCTATGGCTACACCTTC. Translated: CASSEGTGYGYTF.

The J gene is TRBJ1-2, the V gene TRBV9, with 7 nucleotides matching TRBD1. Trimming at V came to 2 bases and at J to 4 bases, leaving 8 bases not matched to a gene. The CDR3 extends over 15 amino acids. Germline values: CDR1 SGDLS, CDR2 YYNGEE. Written as DNA, the CDR3 is TGTGCCAGCAGCGTCCCTTGGGGACAGCTCTATGGCTACACCTTC. Translating it yields CASSVPWGQLYGYTF.

V and J are TRBV5-1 and TRBJ2-3; 9 positions match TRBD2. The V and J ends lost 2 bases and 6 bases, in that order; junction bases with no gene match: 10. The CDR3 spans 16 residues. Germline CDR1 reads SGHRS; CDR2 reads YFSETQ. CDR3 sequence reads: CASSLQTSGEGDTQYF. The CDR3 region has the DNA TGCGCCAGCAGCTTACAGACTAGCGGAGAGGGCGATACGCAGTATTTT.

This clone was found many times. The sample holds other DNA sequences that translate to the same CDR3. The chain links TRBV27 to TRBJ2-5, with unresolved D. The CDR3 is made up of 13 amino acids. Germline V CDR1 and CDR2: MNHEY, SMNVEV (reference sequence). Trimming took off 2 bases at V and 0 bases at J, with 4 bases between the two ends. The CDR3 protein is CASSLADQETQYF. The CDR3 nucleotides read TGTGCCAGCAGTTTAGCGGACCAAGAGACCCAGTACTTC.

The chain couples TRBV4-2 to TRBJ2-1; 8 nucleotides agree with TRBD2. V lost 0 bases and J lost 5; bases outside the gene matches: 6. Germline CDR1 and CDR2: LGHNA and YNFKEQ. The CDR3 is 16 residues long. The CDR3 loop is CASSQDPAGLDNEQFF. For the CDR3, the DNA is TGTGCCAGCAGCCAAGATCCGGCGGGACTAGACAATGAGCAGTTCTTC.

The genes are TRBV4-2 and TRBJ2-1, with D perhaps TRBD1 (5 bases). The CDR3 runs to 15 residues. V lost 0 bases, J lost 8 bases, and 14 bases lay in between. Germline CDR1 LGHNA, CDR2 YNFKEQ. In DNA form, the CDR3 reads TGTGCCAGCAGCCAAGAGGCGACAGCCCCTTATGAGCAGTTCTTC. This gives the protein CASSQEATAPYEQFF.

The chain joins TRBV9 to TRBJ2-6; D is unclear. V was shortened by 4 bases and J by 0 bases, with 8 bases between the two germline ends. The CDR3 is 15 residues long. From germline, CDR1 is SGDLS and CDR2 YYNGEE. CDR3 in DNA: TGTGCCAGCAGCATTGGTAGCTCTGGGGCCAACGTCCTGACTTTC. Its translation is CASSIGSSGANVLTF.

The gene calls are TRBV4-1 and TRBJ2-7, with 7 bases matching TRBD2. Germline V gene lookup returns CDR1 MGHRA and CDR2 YSYEKL. J was trimmed by 2 bases and V by 4 bases; bases with no gene match: 8. There are 15 residues in the CDR3. The DNA for the CDR3 is TGCGCCAGCAGCCTCGGCCTAGCGGCCACCTACGAGCAGTACTTC. Residues: CASSLGLAATYEQYF.

Judged by abundance, this clone is medium-sized. V is TRBV5-6 and J is TRBJ1-1; D gene unclear. CDR1 and CDR2 from the germline V gene are SGHDT and YYEEEE. This CDR3 spans 15 amino acids. Trimming stripped 4 bases from V and 4 bases from J, with 17 bases between. CDR3: CASSKAGEVGTEAFF. The CDR3 DNA is TGTGCCAGCAGCAAAGCGGGAGAGGTGGGCACTGAAGCTTTCTTT.

This sequence joins TRBV7-2 and TRBJ2-4; 7 nucleotides line up with TRBD1. Germline CDR1 and CDR2: SGHTA and FQGNSA. The CDR3 has 15 residues. Trimming at V came to 5 bases and at J to 0 bases, leaving 4 bases not matched to a gene. For the CDR3, the DNA is TGTGCCAGCAGCACAGGGGTTTCAGCCAAAAACATTCAGTACTTC. This sequence encodes CASSTGVSAKNIQYF.

This clone showed up just once. This chain uses TRBV7-2 with TRBJ2-7, with 7 positions matching TRBD1. In germline, CDR1 is SGHTA, CDR2 FQGNSA. Trimming at V came to 5 bases and at J to 6 bases, leaving 10 bases not matched to a gene. The CDR3 extends over 14 amino acids. DNA of the CDR3: TGTGCCAGCAGCAGACAGGGCCCTCGGGGCGAGCAGTACTTC. It is translated as CASSRQGPRGEQYF.

The chain links TRBV27 to TRBJ2-1; 7 bases line up with TRBD1. This CDR3 has 11 amino acids. Germline assignment: CDR1 MNHEY and CDR2 SMNVEV (reference sequence). The J segment lost 15 bases and the V segment lost 8 bases, leaving 10 bases of the junction unmatched. CDR3 protein: CASHLDRVRFF. The CDR3 bases are TGTGCCAGCCATCTCGACAGGGTCCGGTTCTTC.

The J gene is TRBJ1-2, the V gene TRBV6-5; 7 nucleotides align to TRBD1. The V gene's germline CDR1 is MNHEY and CDR2 SVGAGI. The CDR3 length is 16 residues. With 4 bases clipped from V and 1 base from J, the junction kept 9 bases outside the gene matches. The CDR3 is CASSSMGTEDNYGYTF. CDR3 DNA: TGTGCCAGCAGTTCTATGGGGACAGAAGATAACTATGGCTACACCTTC.

This clone appeared once. The CDR3 is CASRPTSGSTDEQFF. In DNA, the CDR3 is TGTGCCAGCAGACCCACTAGCGGGAGCACCGATGAGCAGTTCTTC. The genes are TRBV28 and TRBJ2-1, with 11 bases that match TRBD2. The length of the CDR3 is 15 residues. Germline loops: CDR1 MDHEN, CDR2 SYDVKM. The trim removed 6 bases at V and 8 bases at J, leaving 9 bases unmatched.

The V call is TRBV16, the J call TRBJ1-2; D is ambiguous. The germline CDR1 and CDR2 sequences are KGHSY and FQNENV. This CDR3 has 13 residues. V shed 2 bases and J shed 4 bases, with 8 bases lying between them. For the CDR3, the DNA is TGTGCCAGCAGCCAAGGCGGCACCTATGGCTACACCTTC. This gives the protein CASSQGGTYGYTF.

This chain connects TRBV6-1 to TRBJ2-2; 7 nucleotides match TRBD1. The CDR3 runs to 14 residues. J gave up 7 bases and V 1 base, and 3 bases lay outside the gene matches. Per the germline V gene, CDR1 is MNHNS and CDR2 is SASEGT. In DNA, the CDR3 is TGTGCCAGCAGTGAAGGACAGGGATTCGGGGAGCTGTTTTTT. Protein: CASSEGQGFGELFF.

The rearrangement uses TRBV7-2 and TRBJ2-7; TRBD2 matches at 11 bases. V lost 5 bases to trimming and J lost 4 bases; unmatched junction nucleotides: 10. From germline, CDR1 is SGHTA and CDR2 FQGNSA. CDR3 length: 16 residues. CDR3 nucleotides: TGTGCCAGCAGCCAACTAGCGGGAGTCCCAGTTTACGAGCAGTACTTC. Amino acids: CASSQLAGVPVYEQYF.

In DNA, the CDR3 is TGTGCCAGTAGTGCAAAGCCGGGACTAGCGGGAGGCTATGAGCAGTTCTTC. It codes for CASSAKPGLAGGYEQFF. The chain is built from TRBV19 and TRBJ2-1; 15 nucleotides agree with TRBD2. CDR3 length: 17 amino acids. The junction had 10 bases not matched to a gene; V was cut back by 5 bases and J by 8 bases. CDR1 and CDR2 (germline): LNHDA, SQIVND (reference sequence).

This rearrangement joins TRBV18 to TRBJ1-2, with D possibly being TRBD1 (6 bases). V shed 2 bases and J shed 4 bases, with 14 bases lying between them. Per germline, CDR1 KGHSH and CDR2 LQKENI. The CDR3 covers 15 residues. The chain's CDR3 is CASSPKQGRSYGYTF. CDR3 DNA sequence: TGTGCCAGCTCACCAAAACAGGGAAGGAGCTATGGCTACACCTTC.

The chain carries TRBV5-1 and TRBJ2-7; 7 bases match TRBD2. Looked up from germline, CDR1 is SGHRS and CDR2 is YFSETQ. The CDR3 has 14 amino acids. The J segment lost 3 bases and the V segment lost 0 bases, leaving 3 bases of the junction unmatched. DNA for the CDR3: TGCGCCAGCAGCTTGGGCGGGGGATACTACGAGCAGTACTTC. It translates to CASSLGGGYYEQYF.

V gene TRBV5-1 combines with J gene TRBJ1-1; the D gene is possibly TRBD1 (5 bases). V gave up 5 bases and J gave up 1 base, with 15 bases separating them. CDR1 is SGHRS, CDR2 YFSETQ, per germline. The CDR3 sequence is 15 residues long. The CDR3 DNA sequence: TGCGCCAGCAGTCCCAGCAGGGATCCGAACACTGAAGCTTTCTTT. This gives the protein CASSPSRDPNTEAFF.

The table lists this clone with a few counts. The V call is TRBV6-5, the J call TRBJ1-1; D may be TRBD1 (6 bases). Germline loops: CDR1 MNHEY, CDR2 SVGAGI. The CDR3 is 14 residues long. Trimming pared 1 base from V and 1 base from J, leaving 7 bases between. Here the CDR3 reads CASSYLQGNTEAFF. The DNA for the CDR3 is TGTGCCAGCAGTTACTTACAGGGGAACACTGAAGCTTTCTTT.

V and J are TRBV6-1 and TRBJ2-6, with 10 bases that match TRBD2. This CDR3 is built from 17 residues. V lost 3 bases, J lost 2 bases, and 4 bases stayed unmatched. The germline CDR1 and CDR2 sequences are MNHNS and SASEGT. The CDR3 nucleotides are TGTGCCAGCAGTGACGGGCTAGCGGGAGCTGGGGCCAACGTCCTGACTTTC. Its protein product is CASSDGLAGAGANVLTF.

This clone turned up a few times. The chain links TRBV27 to TRBJ2-5; TRBD1 agrees at 7 bases. The ends lost 3 bases at V and 2 bases at J; junction bases unmatched: 6. The length of the CDR3 is 15 residues. Germline V gene lookup returns CDR1 MNHEY and CDR2 SMNVEV (reference sequence). CDR3 sequence (DNA): TGTGCCAGCAGTTTGTCACAGGGGCAGCAAGAGACCCAGTACTTC. Protein sequence: CASSLSQGQQETQYF.

This chain links TRBV19 with TRBJ1-2, with D maybe TRBD1 (5 bases). Trimming left V 3 bases short and J 1 base short, with 12 bases between. The CDR3 length is 15 residues. From germline, CDR1 is LNHDA and CDR2 SQIVND (reference sequence). CDR3 bases: TGTGCCAGTAGTATGGACCTCAGGGTTAACTATGGCTACACCTTC. Translated, it gives CASSMDLRVNYGYTF. The variable domain in full, completed from reference TRBV19 and TRBJ1-2, reads DGGITQSPKYLFRKEGQNVTLSCEQNLNHDAMYWYRQDPGQGLRLIYYSQIVNDFQKGDIAEGYSVSREKKESFPLTVTSAQKNPTAFYLCASSMDLRVNYGYTFGSGTRLTVV.

This clone was seen a single time. The J gene is TRBJ2-2, the V gene TRBV2; D gene unclear. Germline values: CDR1 SNHLY, CDR2 FYNNEI. The CDR3 contains 12 residues. V was clipped by 8 bases and J by 7 bases, with 11 bases between them. DNA for the CDR3: TGTGCCAGCGGGTCACTAAGCGGGGAGCTGTTTTTT. Encoded protein: CASGSLSGELFF.

The chain combines TRBV7-3 with TRBJ2-1; weak D call: TRBD2 (6 bases). This CDR3 is 15 amino acids long. The V and J ends lost 3 bases and 7 bases respectively, with 16 bases between them. Looked up from germline, CDR1 is SGHTA and CDR2 is FQGTGA. DNA of the CDR3: TGTGCCAGCAGCTTGACCAGGGACTTTACAAATGAGCAGTTCTTC. Residues: CASSLTRDFTNEQFF.

The chain has TRBV7-9 and TRBJ2-3; 7 nucleotides agree with TRBD2. After removal of 4 bases from V and 4 bases from J, the junction contained 8 bases not matched to a gene. The CDR3 runs 15 residues. CDR1 and CDR2 (germline): SEHNR, FQNEAQ (reference sequence). The CDR3 DNA is TGTGCCAGCAGCTGGGCTAGCGGTAGGGCAGATACGCAGTATTTT. Protein sequence: CASSWASGRADTQYF.